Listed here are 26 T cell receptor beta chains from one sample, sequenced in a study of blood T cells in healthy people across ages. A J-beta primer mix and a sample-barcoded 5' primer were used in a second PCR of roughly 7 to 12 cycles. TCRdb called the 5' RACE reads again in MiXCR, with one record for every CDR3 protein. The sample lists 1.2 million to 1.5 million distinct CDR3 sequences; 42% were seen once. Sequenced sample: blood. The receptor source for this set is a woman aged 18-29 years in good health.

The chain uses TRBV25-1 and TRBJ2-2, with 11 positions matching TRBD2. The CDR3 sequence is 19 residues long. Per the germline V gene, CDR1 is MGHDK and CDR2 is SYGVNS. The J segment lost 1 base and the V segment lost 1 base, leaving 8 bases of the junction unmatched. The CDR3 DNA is TGTGCCAGCAGTGAATGGGGCAGACTAGCGGGGCAGAACACCGGGGAGCTGTTTTTT. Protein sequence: CASSEWGRLAGQNTGELFF. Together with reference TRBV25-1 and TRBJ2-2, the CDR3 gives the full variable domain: EADIYQTPRYLVIGTGKKITLECSQTMGHDKMYWYQQDPGMELHLIHYSYGVNSTEKGDLSSESTVSRIRTEHFPLTLESARPSHTSQYLCASSEWGRLAGQNTGELFFGEGSRLTVL.

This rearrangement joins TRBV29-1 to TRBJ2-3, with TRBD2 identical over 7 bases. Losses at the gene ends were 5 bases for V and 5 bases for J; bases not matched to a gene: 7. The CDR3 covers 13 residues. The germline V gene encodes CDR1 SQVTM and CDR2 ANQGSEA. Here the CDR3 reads CSVPAGAIDTQYF. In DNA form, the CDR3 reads TGCAGCGTTCCTGCGGGAGCGATAGATACGCAGTATTTT.

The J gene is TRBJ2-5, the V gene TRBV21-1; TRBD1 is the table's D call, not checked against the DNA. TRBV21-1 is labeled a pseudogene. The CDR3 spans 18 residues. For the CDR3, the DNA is TGTGCCAGCAGCAAAGTCGACCGGGACGCTCGAGTCCAAGAGACCCAGTACTTC. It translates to CASSKVDRDARVQETQYF.

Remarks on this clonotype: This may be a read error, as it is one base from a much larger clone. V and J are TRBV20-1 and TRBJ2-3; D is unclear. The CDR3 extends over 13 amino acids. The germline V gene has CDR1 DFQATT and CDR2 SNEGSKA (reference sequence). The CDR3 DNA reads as TGCAGTGCTAGCTTTGAAAGCATAGATACGCAGTATTTT. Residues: CSASFESIDTQYF.

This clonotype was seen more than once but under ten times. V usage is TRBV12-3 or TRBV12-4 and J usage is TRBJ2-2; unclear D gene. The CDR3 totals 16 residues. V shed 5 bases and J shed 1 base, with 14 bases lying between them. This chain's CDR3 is CASSGYRNLNTGELFF. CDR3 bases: TGTGCCAGCAGTGGATACAGAAACCTGAACACCGGGGAGCTGTTTTTT.

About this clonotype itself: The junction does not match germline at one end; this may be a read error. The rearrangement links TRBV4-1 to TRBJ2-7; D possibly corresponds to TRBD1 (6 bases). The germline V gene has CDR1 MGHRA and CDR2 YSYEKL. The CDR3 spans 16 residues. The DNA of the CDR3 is TGCGCCAGCGGCCAAGTTCCCCACAACAGGGACTACGAGCAGTACTTC. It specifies CASGQVPHNRDYEQYF.

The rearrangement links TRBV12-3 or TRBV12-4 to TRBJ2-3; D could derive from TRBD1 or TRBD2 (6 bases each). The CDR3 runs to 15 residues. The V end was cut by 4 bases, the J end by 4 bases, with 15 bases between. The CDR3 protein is CASSSRGGRADTQYF. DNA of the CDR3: TGTGCCAGCAGTTCACGAGGGGGGCGTGCAGATACGCAGTATTTT.

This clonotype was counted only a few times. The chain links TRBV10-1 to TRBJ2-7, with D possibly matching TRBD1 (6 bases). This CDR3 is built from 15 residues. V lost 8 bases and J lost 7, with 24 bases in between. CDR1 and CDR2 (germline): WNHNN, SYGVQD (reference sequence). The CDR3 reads CASARQGSSYNEQYF. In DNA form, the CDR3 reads TGCGCCAGCGCCAGGCAGGGGTCCTCCTACAATGAGCAGTACTTC.

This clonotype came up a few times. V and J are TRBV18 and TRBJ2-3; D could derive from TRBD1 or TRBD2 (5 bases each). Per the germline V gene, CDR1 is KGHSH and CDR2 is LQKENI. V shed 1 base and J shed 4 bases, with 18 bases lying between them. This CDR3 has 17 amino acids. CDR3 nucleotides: TGTGCCAGCTCACCACGGGTGTGGGGGTTGATCCCAGATACGCAGTATTTT. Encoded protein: CASSPRVWGLIPDTQYF. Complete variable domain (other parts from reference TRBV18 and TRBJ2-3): NAGVMQNPRHLVRRRGQEARLRCSPMKGHSHVYWYRQLPEEGLKFMVYLQKENIIDESGMPKERFSAEFPKEGPSILRIQQVVRGDSAAYFCASSPRVWGLIPDTQYFGPGTRLTVL.

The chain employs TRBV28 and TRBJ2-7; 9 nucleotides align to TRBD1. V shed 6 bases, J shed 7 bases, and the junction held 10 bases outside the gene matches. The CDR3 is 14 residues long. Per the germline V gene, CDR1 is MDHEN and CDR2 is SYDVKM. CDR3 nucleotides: TGTGCCAGCAGCGTGGACAGGGGCGTGTATGAGCAGTACTTC. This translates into CASSVDRGVYEQYF.

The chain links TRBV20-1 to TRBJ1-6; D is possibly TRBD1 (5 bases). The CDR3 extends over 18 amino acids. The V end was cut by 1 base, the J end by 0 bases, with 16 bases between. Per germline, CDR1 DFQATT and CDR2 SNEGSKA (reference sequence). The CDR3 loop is CSARGGTGLSSYNSPLHF. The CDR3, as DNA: TGCAGTGCTAGAGGGGGGACGGGACTAAGCTCCTATAATTCACCCCTCCACTTT.

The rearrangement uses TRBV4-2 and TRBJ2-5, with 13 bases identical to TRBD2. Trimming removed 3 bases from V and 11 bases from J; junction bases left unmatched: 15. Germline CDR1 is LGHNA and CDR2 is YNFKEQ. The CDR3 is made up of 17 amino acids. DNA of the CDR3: TGTGCCAGCAGCCACTCCGCAACTAGCGGGGGGGCGGGTGAGCAGTACTTC. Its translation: CASSHSATSGGAGEQYF.

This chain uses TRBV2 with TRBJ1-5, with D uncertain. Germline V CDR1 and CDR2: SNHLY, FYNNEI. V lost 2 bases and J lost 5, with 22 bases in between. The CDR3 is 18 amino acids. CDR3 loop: CASSELGGVSSSYQPQHF. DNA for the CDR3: TGTGCCAGCAGTGAACTAGGTGGGGTCTCGTCCTCCTATCAGCCCCAGCATTTT.

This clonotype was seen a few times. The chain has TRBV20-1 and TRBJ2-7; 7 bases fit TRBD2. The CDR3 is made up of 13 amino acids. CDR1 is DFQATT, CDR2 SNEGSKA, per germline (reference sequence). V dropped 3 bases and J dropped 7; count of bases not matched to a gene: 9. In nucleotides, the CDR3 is TGCAGTGCTAGCCCTAGCGGATACAATGAGCAGTACTTC. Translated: CSASPSGYNEQYF.

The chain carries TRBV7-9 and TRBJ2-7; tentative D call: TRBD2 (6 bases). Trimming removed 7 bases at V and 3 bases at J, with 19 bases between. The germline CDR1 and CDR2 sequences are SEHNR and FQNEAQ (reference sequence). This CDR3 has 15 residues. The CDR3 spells CASTLYGPGDYEQYF. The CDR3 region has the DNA TGTGCCAGCACCCTTTACGGTCCGGGAGACTACGAGCAGTACTTC.

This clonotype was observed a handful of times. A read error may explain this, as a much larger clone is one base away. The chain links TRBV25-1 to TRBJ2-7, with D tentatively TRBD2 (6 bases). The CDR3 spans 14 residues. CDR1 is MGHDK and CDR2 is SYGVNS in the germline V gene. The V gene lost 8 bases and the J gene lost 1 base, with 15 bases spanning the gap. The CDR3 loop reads CASAGRADSYEQYF. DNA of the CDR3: TGTGCCAGCGCGGGACGAGCGGATTCCTACGAGCAGTACTTC.

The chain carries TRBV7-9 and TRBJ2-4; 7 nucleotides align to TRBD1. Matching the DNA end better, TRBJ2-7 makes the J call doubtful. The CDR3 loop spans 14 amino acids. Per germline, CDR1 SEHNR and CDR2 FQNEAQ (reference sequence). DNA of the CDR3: TGTGCCAGCAGCTCCCTGGAAGGGGGCGACGAGCAGTACTTC. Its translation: CASSSLEGGDEQYF.

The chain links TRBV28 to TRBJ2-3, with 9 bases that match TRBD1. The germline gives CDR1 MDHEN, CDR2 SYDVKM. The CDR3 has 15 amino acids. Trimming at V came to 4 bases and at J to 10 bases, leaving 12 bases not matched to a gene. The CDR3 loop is CASSWDRDLPDAQYF. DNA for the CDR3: TGTGCCAGCAGTTGGGACAGGGACCTCCCGGATGCGCAGTATTTT. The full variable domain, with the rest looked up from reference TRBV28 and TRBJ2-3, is DVKVTQSSRYLVKRTGEKVFLECVQDMDHENMFWYRQDPGLGLRLIYFSYDVKMKEKGDIPEGYSVSREKKERFSLILESASTNQTSMYLCASSWDRDLPDAQYFGPGTRLTVL.

The CDR3 nucleotides are TGCAGTGCTAGAGATCGACAGGAAAGCGATGACTCCTATAATTCACCCCTCCACTTT. It translates to CSARDRQESDDSYNSPLHF. The rearrangement uses TRBV20-1 and TRBJ1-6; TRBD1 might be the D (6 bases). The CDR3 has 19 residues. CDR1 is DFQATT, CDR2 SNEGSKA, per germline (reference sequence). V was cut by 0 bases and J by 0 bases, with 18 bases left in between.

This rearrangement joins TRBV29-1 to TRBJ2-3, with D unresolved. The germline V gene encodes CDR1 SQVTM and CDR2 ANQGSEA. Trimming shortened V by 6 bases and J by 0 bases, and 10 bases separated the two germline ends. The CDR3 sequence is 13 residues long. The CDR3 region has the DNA TGCAGCGTATGGGCGGAGAGCACAGATACGCAGTATTTT. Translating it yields CSVWAESTDTQYF.

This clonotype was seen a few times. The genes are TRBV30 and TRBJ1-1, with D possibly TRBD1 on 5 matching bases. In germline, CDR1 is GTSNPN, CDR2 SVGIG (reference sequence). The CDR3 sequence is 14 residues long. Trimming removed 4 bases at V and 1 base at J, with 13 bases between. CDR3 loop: CAWNPRGGNTEAFF. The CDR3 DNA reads TGTGCCTGGAATCCCCGGGGGGGGAACACTGAAGCTTTCTTT. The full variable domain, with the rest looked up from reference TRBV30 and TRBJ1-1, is SQTIHQWPATLVQPVGSPLSLECTVEGTSNPNLYWYRQAAGRGLQLLFYSVGIGQISSEVPQNLSASRPQDRQFILSSKKLLLSDSGFYLCAWNPRGGNTEAFFGQGTRLTVV.

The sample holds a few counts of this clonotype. For the CDR3, the DNA is TGTGCCAGCAGCCAAGGACAGGCGACCGGGGAGCTGTTTTTT. Its protein product is CASSQGQATGELFF. The chain uses TRBV3-1 and TRBJ2-2, with D possibly being TRBD1 (6 bases). Trimming cost V 1 base and J 5 bases, with 8 bases left between them. Germline V CDR1 and CDR2: LGHDT, YNNKEL (reference sequence). This CDR3 is 14 amino acids long.

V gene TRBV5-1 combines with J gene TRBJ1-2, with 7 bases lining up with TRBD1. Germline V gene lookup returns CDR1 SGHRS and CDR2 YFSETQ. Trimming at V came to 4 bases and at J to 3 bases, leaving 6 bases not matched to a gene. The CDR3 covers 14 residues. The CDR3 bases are TGCGCCAGCAGCCTCTCCGGGACAGACTATGGCTACACCTTC. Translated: CASSLSGTDYGYTF.

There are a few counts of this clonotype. The CDR3 sequence: CASSVGLNQPQHF. The CDR3 coding sequence is TGTGCCAGCAGCGTGGGTCTGAATCAGCCCCAGCATTTT. The chain combines TRBV9 with TRBJ1-5; unclear D gene. This CDR3 region has 13 residues. The germline V and J ends were trimmed by 2 bases and 4 bases, with 7 bases remaining between them. Germline V CDR1 and CDR2: SGDLS, YYNGEE.

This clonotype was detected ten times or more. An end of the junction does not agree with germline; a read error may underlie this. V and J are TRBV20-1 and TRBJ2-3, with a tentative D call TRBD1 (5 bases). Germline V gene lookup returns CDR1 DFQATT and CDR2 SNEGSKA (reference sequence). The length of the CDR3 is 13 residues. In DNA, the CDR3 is TGTGCCTGGAACCAGGACATAACAGATACGCAGTATTTT. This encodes CAWNQDITDTQYF.

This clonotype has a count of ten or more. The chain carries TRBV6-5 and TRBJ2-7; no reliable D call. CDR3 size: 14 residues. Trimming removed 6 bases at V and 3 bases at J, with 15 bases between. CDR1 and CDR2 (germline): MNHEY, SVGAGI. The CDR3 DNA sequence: TGTGCCAGCAGGCAGTATCTTTCCAACTACGAGCAGTACTTC. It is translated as CASRQYLSNYEQYF.